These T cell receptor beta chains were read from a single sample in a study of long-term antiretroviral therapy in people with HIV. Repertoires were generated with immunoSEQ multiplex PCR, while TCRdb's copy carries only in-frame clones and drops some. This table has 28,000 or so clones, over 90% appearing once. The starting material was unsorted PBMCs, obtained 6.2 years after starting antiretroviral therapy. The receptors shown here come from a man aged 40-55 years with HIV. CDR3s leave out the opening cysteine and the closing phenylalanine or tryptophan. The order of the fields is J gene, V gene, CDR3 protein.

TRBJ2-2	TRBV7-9	ASSYGTVNTGELF
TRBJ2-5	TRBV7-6	ASSLVRASGDGTQY
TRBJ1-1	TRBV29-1	SVRTGITEAF
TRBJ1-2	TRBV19	ASSTLGDITNGYT
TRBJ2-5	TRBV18	ASSPNIGGAETQY
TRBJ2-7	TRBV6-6	ASKPGAVDEQY
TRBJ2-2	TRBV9	ASSLDPANTGELF
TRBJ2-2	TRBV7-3	ASSQAGGGGELF
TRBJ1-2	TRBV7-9	ASSQGGANYGYT
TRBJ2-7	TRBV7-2	ASSLGTSGGGEQY
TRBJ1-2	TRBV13	ASSVGGASLGYT
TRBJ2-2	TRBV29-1	SVVLGVTGELF
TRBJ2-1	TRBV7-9	ASRGSGRTHNEQF
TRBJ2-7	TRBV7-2	ASSLGDTSYEQY
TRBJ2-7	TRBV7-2	ASSSRKPGEQY
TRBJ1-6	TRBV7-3	ASSSTEYNSPLH
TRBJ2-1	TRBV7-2	ASSQTGRISEQF
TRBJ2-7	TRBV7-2	ASSLGTSGIYEQY
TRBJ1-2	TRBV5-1	ASSLETGDYGYT
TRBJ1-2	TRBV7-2	ASSLGQVANYGYT
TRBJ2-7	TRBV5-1	ASSFRTAVPHEQY
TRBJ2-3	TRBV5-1	ASSGGTGRVSSTDTQY
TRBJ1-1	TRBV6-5	ASSYGREAF
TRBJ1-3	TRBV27	ASHSTGPGNTIY
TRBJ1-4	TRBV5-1	ASSSLGSTNEKLF
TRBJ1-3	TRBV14	ASSQAPGNTIY
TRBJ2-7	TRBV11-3	ASSSSPTYEQY
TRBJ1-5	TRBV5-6	ASSLTGTGDQPQH
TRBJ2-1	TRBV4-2	ASSPGGTGNNEQF
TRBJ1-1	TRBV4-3	ASSRYAGQGGTEAF
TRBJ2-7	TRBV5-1	ASSQGLAGYEQY
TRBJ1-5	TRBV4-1	ASSQRTENQPQH
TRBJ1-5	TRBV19	ASSIGQFSNQPQH
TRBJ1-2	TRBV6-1	ASSEEKNYGYT
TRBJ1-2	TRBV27	ASSLSGTGGDDYGYT
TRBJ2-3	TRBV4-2	ASSQVQAGGTDTQY
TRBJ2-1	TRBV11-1	ASSLGGTGNNEQF
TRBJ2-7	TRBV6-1	ASSAGTSGLYEQY
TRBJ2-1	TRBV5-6	ASSLGQVGDNEQF
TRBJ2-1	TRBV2	ASSELAPVYNEQF
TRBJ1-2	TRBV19	ASSIGPGSGDGYT
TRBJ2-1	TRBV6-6	ASSYVTYNEQF
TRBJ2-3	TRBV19	ATTGGPTDTQY
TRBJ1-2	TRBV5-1	ASSLWGGDYGYT
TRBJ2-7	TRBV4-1	ASSQDSGGLYEQY
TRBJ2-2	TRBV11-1	ASEGDRPGELF
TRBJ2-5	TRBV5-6	ASSARTGYY
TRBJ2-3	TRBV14	ASSQTTYTQY
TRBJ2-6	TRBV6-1	ASDSTSGANVLT
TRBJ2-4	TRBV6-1	ASSEEGRTGGSKNIQY
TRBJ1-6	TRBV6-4	ASIGTGSLSSYNSPLH
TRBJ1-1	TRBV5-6	ASSLPTGRTEAF
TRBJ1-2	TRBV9	ASSGGGGRPGPGYGYT
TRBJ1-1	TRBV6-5	ASSYPSDKTEAF
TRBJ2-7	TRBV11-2	ASSLGSVYEQY
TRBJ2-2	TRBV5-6	ASSLDAGTGELF
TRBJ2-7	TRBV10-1	ASSKDFSSYEQY
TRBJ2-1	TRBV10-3	ATLPQDGYNEQF
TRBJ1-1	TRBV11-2	ASSSTVALNTEAF
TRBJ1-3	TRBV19	ASSWSSGNTIY